There are a few counts of the clone carrying this T cell receptor beta chain. In the study's own analysis: Quantification of nucleated cells was approximated via reference gene primer amplification. Using immunoSEQ multiplex PCR, the repertoire was profiled, and TCRdb retains in-frame clones only, with some absent. V, J and clone size are those of that table, while D and trimming were read from the DNA. This sample has about 160,000 clones, with around 82% found just once. This CDR3 region has 16 residues. The germline V gene has CDR1 MGHRA and CDR2 YSYEKL. V lost 0 bases and J lost 5, with 14 bases in between. The sample originates from a study of blood T cell repertoires in COVID-19. Study-level background: Sources were T cells, B-cell-depleted T cells, or PBMCs; the material itself was cDNA or gDNA.

The TCR sequence derives from a man aged 55 to 69 who had recovered from COVID-19. Sample: PBMCs or T cells enriched from blood (not recorded which). V usage is TRBV4-1 and J usage is TRBJ1-5; TRBD1 is a possible D gene (6 bases). The CDR3 DNA follows: TGCGCCAGCAGCCAAGATAGGGAACAGGGCTATCAGCCCCAGCATTTT. It is translated as CASSQDREQGYQPQHF.